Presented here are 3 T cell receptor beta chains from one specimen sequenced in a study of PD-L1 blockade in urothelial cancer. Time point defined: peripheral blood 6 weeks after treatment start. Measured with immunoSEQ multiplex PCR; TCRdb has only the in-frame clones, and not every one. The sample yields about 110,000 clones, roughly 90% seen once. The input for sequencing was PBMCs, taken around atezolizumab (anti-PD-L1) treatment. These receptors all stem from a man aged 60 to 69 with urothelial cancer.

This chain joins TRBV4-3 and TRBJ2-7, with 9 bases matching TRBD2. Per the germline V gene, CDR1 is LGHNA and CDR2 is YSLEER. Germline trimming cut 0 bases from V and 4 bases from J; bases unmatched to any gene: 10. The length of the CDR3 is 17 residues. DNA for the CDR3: TGCGCCAGCAGCCAAGATGCCAGCGGGAGGTCGGGTTACGAGCAGTACTTC. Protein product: CASSQDASGRSGYEQYF.

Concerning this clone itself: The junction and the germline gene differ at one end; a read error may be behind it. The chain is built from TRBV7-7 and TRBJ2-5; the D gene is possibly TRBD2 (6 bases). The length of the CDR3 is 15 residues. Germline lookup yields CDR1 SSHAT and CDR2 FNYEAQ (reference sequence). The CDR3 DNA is TGTGCTAGCAGCCGAGATCGAGCGGGTGGCGAGACCCAGTACTTC. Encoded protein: CASSRDRAGGETQYF.

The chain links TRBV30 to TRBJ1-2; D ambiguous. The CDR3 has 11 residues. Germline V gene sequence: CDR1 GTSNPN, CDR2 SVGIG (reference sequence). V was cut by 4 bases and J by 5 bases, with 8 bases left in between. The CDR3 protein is CAWTREYGYTF. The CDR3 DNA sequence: TGTGCCTGGACGCGAGAGTATGGCTACACCTTC.